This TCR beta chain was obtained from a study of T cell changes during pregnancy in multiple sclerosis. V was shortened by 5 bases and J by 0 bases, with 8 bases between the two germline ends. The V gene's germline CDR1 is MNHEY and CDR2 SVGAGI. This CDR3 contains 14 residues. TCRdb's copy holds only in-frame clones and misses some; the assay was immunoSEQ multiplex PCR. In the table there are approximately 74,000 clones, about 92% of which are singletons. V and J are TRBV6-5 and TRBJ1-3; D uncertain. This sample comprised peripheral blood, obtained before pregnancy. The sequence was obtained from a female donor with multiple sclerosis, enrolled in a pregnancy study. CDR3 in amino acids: CASSLSLSGNTIYF. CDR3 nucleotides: TGTGCCAGCAGTCTCTCCCTCTCTGGAAACACCATATATTTT.